Following are 12 T cell receptor beta chains from one sample sequenced in a study of radiotherapy plus CTLA-4 blockade in lung cancer. Measured with immunoSEQ multiplex PCR; TCRdb has only the in-frame clones, and not every one. The sample carries tens of thousands of clones, roughly three quarters recorded once. The sequenced sample was peripheral blood, obtained from a patient treated with radiotherapy plus ipilimumab. The receptors stem from a human donor with non-small cell lung cancer whose response to radiotherapy plus ipilimumab could not be evaluated. Some clones in this sample may be carry-over from other donors' samples.

The chain joins TRBV6-5 to TRBJ1-1, with D unresolved. CDR1 and CDR2 from the germline V gene are MNHEY and SVGAGI. CDR3 length: 13 residues. The V and J ends lost 5 bases and 6 bases respectively, with 13 bases between them. For the CDR3, the DNA is TGTGCCAGCAGTGGCGATTGGGCGTCTGAAGCTTTCTTT. Translating it yields CASSGDWASEAFF.

The V call is TRBV4-3, the J call TRBJ2-7; 9 nucleotides align to TRBD1. CDR3 length equals 14 residues. Losses at the gene ends were 3 bases for V and 3 bases for J; bases not matched to a gene: 3. Germline V gene sequence: CDR1 LGHNA, CDR2 YSLEER. CDR3 in DNA: TGCGCCAGCAGCCAGGAGACAGGGGGCTACGAGCAGTACTTC. It codes for CASSQETGGYEQYF.

The chain employs TRBV6-1 and TRBJ2-3; 9 positions agree with TRBD1. Trimming cost V 6 bases and J 5 bases; bases outside gene matches: 9. The CDR3 runs 15 residues. Germline V lookup: CDR1 MNHNS, CDR2 SASEGT. The CDR3 loop reads CASSGKTGGGDTQYF. The CDR3 DNA reads TGTGCCAGCAGCGGAAAGACAGGGGGAGGAGATACGCAGTATTTT.

The rearrangement uses TRBV7-3 and TRBJ1-6; possibly TRBD1 for D (5 bases). The CDR3 runs to 15 residues. V lost 2 bases to trimming and J lost 10 bases, with 15 bases between them. Germline-derived CDR1 and CDR2 are SGHTA and FQGTGA. Here the CDR3 DNA reads TGTGCCAGCAGCTTATGGGGCAGGCGATCGTCACCCCTCCACTTT. Residues: CASSLWGRRSSPLHF. Full variable domain (rest looked up from reference TRBV7-3 and TRBJ1-6): GAGVSQTPSNKVTEKGKYVELRCDPISGHTALYWYRQSLGQGPEFLIYFQGTGAADDSGLPNDRFFAVRPEGSVSTLKIQRTERGDSAVYLCASSLWGRRSSPLHFGNGTRLTVT.

The chain links TRBV7-2 to TRBJ2-1; no clear D gene. The ends were cut back, 5 bases at V and 0 bases at J, with 5 bases in the middle. The CDR3 is made up of 13 amino acids. Germline CDR1 SGHTA, CDR2 FQGNSA. DNA of the CDR3: TGTGCCAGCAGCCCAGGCTCCTACAATGAGCAGTTCTTC. Protein: CASSPGSYNEQFF.

The J gene is TRBJ2-3, the V gene TRBV5-1; 10 bases fit TRBD1. Germline trimming cut 4 bases from V and 3 bases from J; bases unmatched to any gene: 2. This CDR3 comprises 14 residues. Looked up from germline, CDR1 is SGHRS and CDR2 is YFSETQ. The CDR3 loop reads CASSQGQGTDTQYF. DNA of the CDR3: TGCGCCAGCAGCCAGGGACAGGGGACAGATACGCAGTATTTT.

The count of this clone is one. V usage is TRBV5-6 and J usage is TRBJ2-7; no firm D call. Germline V lookup: CDR1 SGHDT, CDR2 YYEEEE. Trimming removed 4 bases at V and 7 bases at J, with 15 bases between. This CDR3 is built from 13 residues. CDR3 sequence: CASSLPGPEEQYF. In DNA, the CDR3 is TGTGCCAGCAGCCTCCCGGGTCCTGAGGAGCAGTACTTC.

The V and J genes are TRBV28 and TRBJ2-7, with 7 bases that match TRBD1. The CDR3 has 13 residues. After removal of 5 bases from V and 2 bases from J, the junction contained 3 bases not matched to a gene. Germline-derived CDR1 and CDR2 are MDHEN and SYDVKM. The CDR3 spells CASSIQGAYEQYF. In nucleotides, the CDR3 is TGTGCCAGCAGTATTCAGGGGGCCTACGAGCAGTACTTC.

The sample holds a few counts of this clone. The CDR3 loop reads CASSPGTSGARGARETQYF. CDR3 DNA: TGCGCCAGCAGCCCGGGGACTAGCGGGGCCCGCGGTGCAAGAGAGACCCAGTACTTC. J is TRBJ2-5 and V is TRBV5-1, with 13 bases identical to TRBD2. The J segment lost 4 bases and the V segment lost 4 bases, leaving 16 bases of the junction unmatched. Per germline, CDR1 SGHRS and CDR2 YFSETQ. CDR3 length: 19 residues.

As to this clone: A read error may produce the germline difference seen at one junction end. CDR3 in amino acids: CASTEQGATPTDTQYF. CDR3 bases: TGTGCCAGCACTGAACAGGGGGCTACCCCCACAGATACGCAGTATTTT. This chain connects TRBV6-1 to TRBJ2-3; TRBD1 aligns across 9 bases. The CDR3 runs to 16 residues. Germline values: CDR1 MNHNS, CDR2 SASEGT.

The rearrangement joins TRBV12-5 to TRBJ2-1, with TRBD1 as a possible D gene (7 bases). This CDR3 is 15 amino acids long. Trimming pared 1 base from V and 4 bases from J, leaving 11 bases between. CDR1 and CDR2 from the germline V gene are LGHNT and FRNRAP. The CDR3 nucleotides read TGTGCTAGTGGTTTGGATTCAGGGGGGTACAATGAGCAGTTCTTC. Amino acids: CASGLDSGGYNEQFF.

The J gene is TRBJ2-6, the V gene TRBV6-5; TRBD1 matches at 8 bases. Germline V lookup: CDR1 MNHEY, CDR2 SVGAGI. There are 15 residues in the CDR3. With V trimmed by 6 bases and J by 2 bases, 3 bases remained unmatched. CDR3 DNA: TGTGCCAGCAGCCGGACAGGGCCTGGGGCCAACGTCCTGACTTTC. Protein product: CASSRTGPGANVLTF.